The clone carrying this T cell receptor (beta chain) turned up a few times. Its antigen is not identified. The entry originates in a study of post-analysis software for immune sequencing data. General observations from the study: Controls had lower frequencies than patients of roughly five TRBV segments, which included TRBV5-6, TRBV5-1 and TRBV20-1.

Trimming took off 3 bases at V and 4 bases at J, with 9 bases between the two ends. Germline V lookup: CDR1 SEHNR, CDR2 FQNEAQ (reference sequence). The CDR3 sequence is 13 residues long. Included in the TCR beta cDNA libraries were unique molecular identifiers. MiXCR, run by TCRdb on the PCR reads, gives a single entry per CDR3 protein. The sample holds roughly 600,000 distinct CDR3 sequences, about 44% seen once. The receptor's source is a girl aged 10-17 years with multiple sclerosis. Sequencing used blood. J is TRBJ2-5 and V is TRBV7-9; D is unresolved. CDR3 sequence reads: CASSFRTGETQYF. CDR3 nucleotide sequence: TGTGCCAGCAGCTTTCGGACCGGAGAGACCCAGTACTTC.